This TCR beta chain was recorded in a study of cytomegalovirus exposure and HLA in healthy donors. The germline V gene encodes CDR1 MNHEY and CDR2 SVGAGI. Trimming took 9 bases from V and 0 from J, leaving 12 bases between them. This CDR3 has 14 residues. Use of 60 Vbeta and 13 Jbeta primers characterized the PCR. Only in-frame clones appear in the TCRdb table, and some are missing; sequencing was by immunoSEQ multiplex PCR. The data contain 90,000 to 130,000 clones, more than 70% of them singletons. This TCR was recovered from a woman aged 60-75 years in good health and CMV-seropositive. The genes are TRBV6-5 and TRBJ2-1, with a weak D call TRBD2 (6 bases). Sequenced: PBMCs. The CDR3 loop reads CASSSGSSYNEQFF. CDR3 sequence (DNA): TGTGCCAGTAGTAGCGGTAGCTCCTACAATGAGCAGTTCTTC.